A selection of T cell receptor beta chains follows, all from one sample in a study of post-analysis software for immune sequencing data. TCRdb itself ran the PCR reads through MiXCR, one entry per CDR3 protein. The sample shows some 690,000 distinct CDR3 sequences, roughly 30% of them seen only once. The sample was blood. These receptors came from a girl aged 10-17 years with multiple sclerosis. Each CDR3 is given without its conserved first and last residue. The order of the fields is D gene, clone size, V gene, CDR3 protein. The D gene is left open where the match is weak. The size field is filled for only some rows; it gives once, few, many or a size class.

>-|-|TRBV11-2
ASSSRNRGHYGYT
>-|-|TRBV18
ASSQGAPTGSYEQY
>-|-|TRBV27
AGGGGTDTQY
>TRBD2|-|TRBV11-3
ASSEQIAGGRNEQY
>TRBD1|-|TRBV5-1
ASSLEGAIQETQY
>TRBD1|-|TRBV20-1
SAPGQGVPEAF
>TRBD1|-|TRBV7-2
ASSRTVGTVGNEQF
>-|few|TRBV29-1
SDSNQLAQY
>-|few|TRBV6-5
ASSYRRRQFSPPH
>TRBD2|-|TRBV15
ATSRGLARSYEQY
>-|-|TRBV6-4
ASKGDGLFNEQF
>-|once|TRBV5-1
ASSQAGTGANVLT
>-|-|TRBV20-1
SAPIFSANEQF
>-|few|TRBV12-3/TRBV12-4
ASSPPEGPLRELF
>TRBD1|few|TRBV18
ASSLDRGWNQPQH
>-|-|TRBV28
ASIKGETQY
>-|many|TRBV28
ASLDRRQDLLAGYT
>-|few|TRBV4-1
ASSQERADQETQY
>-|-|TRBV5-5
ASSEALGAIEQF
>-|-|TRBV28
ASSSVRETDTQY
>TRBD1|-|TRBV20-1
SARDPGTGPSREQF
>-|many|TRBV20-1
SAQSLEDGNQPQH
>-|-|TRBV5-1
ASSAGQMGGTEAF
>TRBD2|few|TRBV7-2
ASSLGLAVLEQF
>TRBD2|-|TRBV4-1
ASSLTGTSADNEQF
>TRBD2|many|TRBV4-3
ASSLGVLAGGRDEQF
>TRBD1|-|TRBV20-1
SVYLTGVQY